This is a list of T cell receptor beta chains from one sample in a study of cytomegalovirus exposure and HLA in healthy donors. TCRdb keeps only in-frame clones here, not all; method: immunoSEQ multiplex PCR. The data show around 140,000 clones, about 75% seen once. Input material: PBMCs. These receptors all stem from a man younger than 45 in good health and CMV-seronegative. The CDR3 runs from the conserved cysteine through the conserved F or W. The D gene is left open where the match is weak. Size values are once, few and many counts, or a class for expanded clones, and some rows have none.

TRBJ2-2	TRBV10-3	TRBD1	few	CAISERDRGNTGELFF	TGTGCCATCAGTGAGCGGGACAGGGGGAACACCGGGGAGCTGTTTTTT
TRBJ2-1	TRBV7-3	NA	NA	CASSLAGNSYNEQFF	TGTGCCAGCAGCTTGGCGGGTAACTCCTACAATGAGCAGTTCTTC
TRBJ1-3	TRBV27	NA	few	CASGFRGPGKESGNTIYF	TGTGCCAGCGGGTTTAGGGGTCCAGGGAAGGAATCTGGAAACACCATATATTTT
TRBJ1-5	TRBV28	NA	NA	CASKGGNQPQHF	TGTGCCAGCAAAGGAGGGAATCAGCCCCAGCATTTT
TRBJ2-5	TRBV7-7	TRBD1	NA	CASSLRQGEAETQYF	TGTGCTAGCAGCTTGAGACAGGGGGAGGCAGAGACCCAGTACTTC
TRBJ2-7	TRBV10-3	TRBD1	few	CAISDETGFYEQYF	TGTGCCATCAGTGATGAGACAGGGTTTTACGAGCAGTACTTC
TRBJ1-2	TRBV10-2	NA	few	CASSEQVLSDYTF	TGCGCCAGCAGTGAGCAGGTTTTGAGTGACTACACCTTC
TRBJ2-1	TRBV28	NA	few	CASSPAVSNGNEQFF	TGTGCCAGCAGCCCTGCGGTTTCTAACGGCAATGAGCAGTTCTTC
TRBJ2-7	TRBV5-1	NA	NA	CASSLAAGPGAYEQYF	TGCGCCAGCAGCTTGGCCGCGGGTCCAGGTGCCTACGAGCAGTACTTC
TRBJ2-7	TRBV5-6	NA	NA	CASSQSSYEQYF	TGTGCCAGCAGCCAAAGTTCCTACGAGCAGTACTTC
TRBJ1-2	TRBV6-6	NA	NA	CASSYLGREDGYTF	TGTGCCAGCAGTTACCTCGGCAGGGAGGATGGCTACACCTTC
TRBJ1-1	TRBV5-6	TRBD1	NA	CASSLPGQGANTEAFF	TGTGCCAGCAGCTTGCCGGGACAGGGGGCTAACACTGAAGCTTTCTTT
TRBJ2-5	TRBV5-1	NA	NA	CASSFGVSETQYF	TGCGCCAGCAGCTTCGGGGTCTCGGAGACCCAGTACTTC
TRBJ1-1	TRBV27	NA	NA	CASGQGMVSEAFF	TGTGCCAGCGGGCAGGGAATGGTATCTGAAGCTTTCTTT
TRBJ2-7	TRBV10-3	TRBD1	NA	CAISESNLTPLTDRVKSTQYF	TGTGCCATCAGTGAGTCGAATTTGACGCCGTTAACGGACAGGGTGAAGAGTACCCAGTACTTC
TRBJ1-1	TRBV4-2	TRBD1	NA	CASSQGDSAEAFF	TGTGCCAGCAGCCAAGGGGACAGTGCTGAAGCTTTCTTT
TRBJ2-1	TRBV6-6	TRBD2	NA	CASTPVGLANNEQFF	TGTGCCAGTACACCGGTCGGACTAGCGAACAATGAGCAGTTCTTC
TRBJ2-7	TRBV2	NA	NA	CASSETVRRYEQYF	TGTGCCAGCAGTGAAACGGTTAGGAGGTACGAGCAGTACTTC
TRBJ2-1	TRBV7-6	TRBD2	NA	CASSLGGGRALDEQFF	TGTGCCAGCAGCTTAGGGGGCGGGAGGGCCTTGGATGAGCAGTTCTTC
TRBJ2-5	TRBV18	TRBD2	once	CASSPLGSSGGTQETQYF	TGTGCCAGCTCACCACTAGGAAGTAGCGGGGGTACACAAGAGACCCAGTACTTC
TRBJ1-3	TRBV19	NA	NA	CASSIPPGDTIYF	TGTGCCAGTAGTATCCCTCCGGGGGACACCATATATTTT
TRBJ1-2	TRBV25-1	NA	NA	CASSVALGGYTF	TGTGCCAGCAGTGTCGCACTTGGTGGCTACACCTTC
TRBJ1-2	TRBV2	TRBD1	NA	CASSGRGRGYTF	TGTGCCAGCAGTGGGAGGGGGCGAGGCTACACCTTC
TRBJ1-5	TRBV2	NA	NA	CASSVGLANQPQHF	TGTGCCAGCAGTGTAGGTCTAGCGAATCAGCCCCAGCATTTT
TRBJ2-2	TRBV29-1	TRBD2	few	CSVQGPSGRADTGELFF	TGCAGCGTCCAAGGACCTAGCGGGAGGGCCGACACCGGGGAGCTGTTTTTT
TRBJ2-7	TRBV7-9	NA	NA	CASSLGGGNSIQSYEQYF	TGTGCCAGCAGCTTAGGTGGCGGGAATTCCATCCAATCGTACGAGCAGTACTTC
TRBJ2-6	TRBV19	TRBD1	few	CATSDSGTAFSWISGANGLTF	TGTGCCACCTCAGATTCCGGGACAGCGTTCTCCTGGATCTCTGGGGCCAACGGCCTGACTTTC
TRBJ1-3	TRBV7-2	NA	NA	CASSLMGHSSGNTIYF	TGTGCCAGCAGCCTGATGGGTCACAGCTCTGGAAACACCATATATTTT
TRBJ1-2	TRBV7-2	TRBD1	NA	CASSSPGTGVSGYTF	TGTGCCAGCAGTTCCCCCGGGACAGGGGTTAGTGGCTACACCTTC
TRBJ1-1	TRBV7-9	NA	few	CASSLAMGPNTEAFF	TGTGCCAGCAGCTTAGCCATGGGCCCGAACACTGAAGCTTTCTTT
TRBJ1-1	TRBV10-1	NA	NA	CARGHLNTEAFF	TGCGCCAGAGGACACCTAAACACTGAAGCTTTCTTT